One and the same sample provided the 32 T cell receptor beta chains below, sequenced in a study of cytomegalovirus exposure and HLA in healthy donors. In the PCR, 60 Vbeta and 13 Jbeta primers were used. The method was immunoSEQ multiplex PCR; TCRdb's version includes in-frame clones alone and lacks a portion of them. The sample holds 120,000 or so clones; 75% to 90% are singletons and the top ten take 2.1%. The sequencing input was PBMCs. The receptors come from a man aged 30 to 39 in good health and CMV-seronegative.

This clone was observed a single time. The chain carries TRBV28 and TRBJ1-4; tentative D call: TRBD1 (6 bases). Germline V CDR1 and CDR2: MDHEN, SYDVKM. The V end lost 6 bases, the J end lost 7 bases, and 9 bases lay between the germline ends. CDR3 size: 12 residues. The CDR3 spells CASRLRGEKLFF. DNA for the CDR3: TGTGCCAGCAGGCTCAGGGGTGAAAAACTGTTTTTT.

V usage is TRBV11-2 and J usage is TRBJ1-2; D might be TRBD1 (6 bases). The CDR3 is made up of 14 amino acids. V was pared by 5 bases and J by 4 bases, with 14 bases between. CDR1 is SGHAT and CDR2 is FQNNGV in the germline V gene. The CDR3 DNA is TGTGCCAGCAGCCATCACAGGGTTGGCTATGGCTACACCTTC. Protein product: CASSHHRVGYGYTF.

This rearrangement joins TRBV11-3 to TRBJ2-7, with D perhaps TRBD2 (5 bases). The CDR3 runs 14 residues. Germline V gene sequence: CDR1 SGHNT, CDR2 YENEEA. V lost 5 bases and J 0 bases, leaving 11 bases between the germline ends. The CDR3 region is CASSRGLSSYEQYF. The CDR3, as DNA: TGTGCCAGCAGCCGGGGATTGAGCTCCTACGAGCAGTACTTC.

This chain uses TRBV14 with TRBJ1-3; 8 nucleotides agree with TRBD1. V trimming: 0 bases; J trimming: 4 bases; junction bases outside the gene matches: 8. There are 17 residues in the CDR3. The germline gives CDR1 SGHDN, CDR2 FVKESK. CDR3 nucleotides: TGTGCCAGCAGCCAAGATCCAGGGGGCAGGGCCGGAAACACCATATATTTT. This sequence encodes CASSQDPGGRAGNTIYF.

The rearrangement links TRBV5-1 to TRBJ2-7; 10 positions agree with TRBD1. Germline V gene data show CDR1 as SGHRS and CDR2 as YFSETQ. The CDR3 sequence is 17 residues long. The V gene end was trimmed by 0 bases and the J gene end by 7 bases; junction bases not matched to a gene: 13. This CDR3 is CASSLETGGRLGGEQYF. CDR3 nucleotides: TGCGCCAGCAGCTTGGAGACAGGGGGCCGTCTCGGGGGGGAGCAGTACTTC.

This rearrangement joins TRBV28 to TRBJ2-5; 12 bases match TRBD1. Trimming cost V 5 bases and J 5 bases; bases outside gene matches: 9. The CDR3 has 16 amino acids. Germline assignment: CDR1 MDHEN and CDR2 SYDVKM. CDR3 protein: CASSATGTGGAETQYF. The CDR3 DNA sequence: TGTGCCAGCAGTGCCACCGGGACAGGGGGCGCCGAGACCCAGTACTTC.

This chain links TRBV27 with TRBJ1-6; D not certain. V lost 1 base to trimming and J lost 0 bases, with 7 bases between them. Germline lookup yields CDR1 MNHEY and CDR2 SMNVEV (reference sequence). The CDR3 runs 16 residues. The CDR3 is CASSLYGSSYNSPLHF. The CDR3 coding sequence is TGTGCCAGCAGTTTATATGGGAGCTCCTATAATTCACCCCTCCACTTT.

The chain joins TRBV5-6 to TRBJ2-7; tentative D call: TRBD2 (5 bases). Germline V gives CDR1 SGHDT, CDR2 YYEEEE. V was clipped by 4 bases and J by 2 bases, with 10 bases between them. This CDR3 is built from 13 residues. CDR3 in DNA: TGTGCCAGCAGCCCGACCGGGACCTACGAGCAGTACTTC. It encodes CASSPTGTYEQYF. Full variable domain (outside the CDR3, taken from reference TRBV5-6 and TRBJ2-7): DAGVTQSPTHLIKTRGQQVTLRCSPKSGHDTVSWYQQALGQGPQFIFQYYEEEERQRGNFPDRFSGHQFPNYSSELNVNALLLGDSALYLCASSPTGTYEQYFGPGTRLTVT.

The CDR3 sequence is CASSPPTSLPGDRGYEQYF. As DNA, the CDR3 is TGTGCCAGCTCACCACCGACTTCTCTCCCGGGGGACAGGGGTTACGAGCAGTACTTC. This chain joins TRBV18 and TRBJ2-7; 10 bases line up with TRBD1. This CDR3 has 19 amino acids. The J segment lost 4 bases and the V segment lost 0 bases, leaving 15 bases of the junction unmatched. Germline V CDR1 and CDR2: KGHSH, LQKENI. Full variable domain (missing parts from reference TRBV18 and TRBJ2-7): NAGVMQNPRHLVRRRGQEARLRCSPMKGHSHVYWYRQLPEEGLKFMVYLQKENIIDESGMPKERFSAEFPKEGPSILRIQQVVRGDSAAYFCASSPPTSLPGDRGYEQYFGPGTRLTVT.

The chain uses TRBV2 and TRBJ2-7; D might be TRBD2 (5 bases). In germline, CDR1 is SNHLY, CDR2 FYNNEI. The CDR3 extends over 15 amino acids. Deletions cut 2 bases from V and 2 bases from J, with 13 bases between. CDR3 DNA sequence: TGTGCCAGCAGTGAACTCCGGGGTCCAACCTACGAGCAGTACTTC. This encodes CASSELRGPTYEQYF.

The chain employs TRBV18 and TRBJ2-7; 8 positions match TRBD1. After removal of 5 bases from V and 2 bases from J, the junction contained 5 bases not matched to a gene. Germline CDR1 reads KGHSH; CDR2 reads LQKENI. The CDR3 covers 14 residues. CDR3 nucleotide sequence: TGTGCCAGCTCAGTAGGACAGGGTCCCTACGAGCAGTACTTC. Its protein is CASSVGQGPYEQYF.

The chain employs TRBV7-2 and TRBJ2-5, with 10 bases that match TRBD2. Per germline, CDR1 SGHTA and CDR2 FQGNSA. This CDR3 contains 16 residues. V trimming: 1 base; J trimming: 1 base; junction bases outside the gene matches: 3. DNA of the CDR3: TGTGCCAGCAGCTTAGTGTCTAGCGGGAGCCAAGAGACCCAGTACTTC. Its translation is CASSLVSSGSQETQYF.

V usage is TRBV7-7 and J usage is TRBJ2-5, with 10 bases that match TRBD1. The CDR3 covers 18 residues. Germline V gene lookup returns CDR1 SSHAT and CDR2 FNYEAQ (reference sequence). V dropped 5 bases and J dropped 2; count of bases not matched to a gene: 14. The CDR3 nucleotides read TGTGCCAGCAGCCAGGGACAGGGGATTACGTCTCATCAAGAGACCCAGTACTTC. Its protein is CASSQGQGITSHQETQYF.

V and J are TRBV2 and TRBJ2-2; tentative D call: TRBD2 (5 bases). The CDR3 consists of 15 residues. The germline V and J ends were trimmed by 1 base and 4 bases, with 10 bases remaining between them. Germline loops: CDR1 SNHLY, CDR2 FYNNEI. CDR3 in amino acids: CASSEGTRGTGELFF. The CDR3 bases are TGTGCCAGCAGTGAAGGGACTCGAGGCACCGGGGAGCTGTTTTTT.

J is TRBJ1-1 and V is TRBV6-5, with D possibly being TRBD1 (6 bases). CDR1 and CDR2 from the germline V gene are MNHEY and SVGAGI. With 10 bases removed from V and 1 base from J, the gap between germline ends came to 13 bases. The CDR3 sequence is 13 residues long. CDR3 in DNA: TGTGCCACACGCCAGGGACAGAACACTGAAGCTTTCTTT. It translates to CATRQGQNTEAFF.

The CDR3 sequence: CASRTRSLARNTEAFF. The CDR3 nucleotides read TGCGCCAGCAGGACACGGTCCCTGGCGCGGAACACTGAAGCTTTCTTT. The chain recombines TRBV10-1 with TRBJ1-1; D unclear. This CDR3 has 16 amino acids. Looked up from germline, CDR1 is WNHNN and CDR2 is SYGVQD (reference sequence). V was trimmed by 6 bases and J by 1 base, leaving 18 bases between them.

This clone has just a few counts. The V call is TRBV10-3, the J call TRBJ1-1; possibly TRBD1 for D (5 bases). Trimming took off 0 bases at V and 3 bases at J, with 11 bases between the two ends. The germline V gene has CDR1 ENHRY and CDR2 SYGVKD. CDR3 length: 15 amino acids. The chain's CDR3 is CAISESPREDTEAFF. The CDR3, as DNA: TGTGCCATCAGTGAGTCTCCCAGGGAAGACACTGAAGCTTTCTTT.

J is TRBJ2-4 and V is TRBV7-2; no clear D. The germline CDR1 and CDR2 sequences are SGHTA and FQGNSA. This CDR3 region has 14 residues. Between the trimmed V and J ends, which lost 0 bases and 2 bases, there was a span of 5 bases. For the CDR3, the DNA is TGTGCCAGCAGCTTAGCTAGCTCCAAAAACATTCAGTACTTC. Translated, it gives CASSLASSKNIQYF.

The chain combines TRBV7-9 with TRBJ1-1; D call uncertain. The CDR3 has 13 residues. V lost 3 bases and J lost 4, with 9 bases in between. The germline V gene encodes CDR1 SEHNR and CDR2 FQNEAQ (reference sequence). The CDR3 bases are TGTGCCAGCAGCTTCACGGTCACCACTGAAGCTTTCTTT. Amino acids: CASSFTVTTEAFF.

The chain recombines TRBV19 with TRBJ1-2; 7 positions match TRBD1. CDR1 and CDR2 (germline): LNHDA, SQIVND (reference sequence). The length of the CDR3 is 16 residues. With V trimmed by 6 bases and J by 4 bases, 14 bases remained unmatched. The CDR3 region is CASSRVLRQGGYGYTF. Written as DNA, the CDR3 is TGTGCCAGTAGCCGCGTCCTGAGACAGGGTGGCTATGGCTACACCTTC. Variable domain in full (rest from reference TRBV19 and TRBJ1-2): DGGITQSPKYLFRKEGQNVTLSCEQNLNHDAMYWYRQDPGQGLRLIYYSQIVNDFQKGDIAEGYSVSREKKESFPLTVTSAQKNPTAFYLCASSRVLRQGGYGYTFGSGTRLTVV.

The chain combines TRBV5-6 with TRBJ2-2; 8 nucleotides match TRBD2. The ends lost 4 bases at V and 2 bases at J; junction bases unmatched: 7. Germline CDR1 reads SGHDT; CDR2 reads YYEEEE. This CDR3 has 16 residues. The CDR3 coding sequence is TGTGCCAGCAGCCCGGGGGGGGTTGGTAACACCGGGGAGCTGTTTTTT. This sequence encodes CASSPGGVGNTGELFF.

The J gene is TRBJ2-1, the V gene TRBV13, with 9 bases aligning to TRBD1. Germline V gene sequence: CDR1 PRHDT, CDR2 FYEKMQ (reference sequence). V lost 7 bases to trimming and J lost 4 bases; unmatched junction nucleotides: 11. The CDR3 totals 16 residues. For the CDR3, the DNA is TGTGCCAGCACCTCGGGACAGGGAGGGGTTTACAATGAGCAGTTCTTC. Amino acid sequence: CASTSGQGGVYNEQFF.

This clone was counted only a few times. The chain couples TRBV28 to TRBJ2-4, with TRBD2 as a possible D gene (5 bases). Germline V lookup: CDR1 MDHEN, CDR2 SYDVKM. V lost 5 bases and J 8 bases, leaving 13 bases between the germline ends. This CDR3 is 13 amino acids long. The CDR3 region has the DNA TGTGCCAGCAGTCACCACGGGCGGGACATTCAGTACTTC. Its protein is CASSHHGRDIQYF.

The rearrangement uses TRBV28 and TRBJ1-2; TRBD1 matches at 9 bases. With 7 bases clipped from V and 0 bases from J, the junction kept 3 bases outside the gene matches. CDR3 size: 14 residues. Germline loops: CDR1 MDHEN, CDR2 SYDVKM. CDR3 nucleotides: TGTGCCAGCAACAGGGGGCCCTCTAACTATGGCTACACCTTC. Protein product: CASNRGPSNYGYTF.

This clone was picked up one time. The rearrangement uses TRBV25-1 and TRBJ2-1; 7 bases map to TRBD2. V dropped 3 bases and J dropped 2; count of bases not matched to a gene: 7. The germline CDR1 and CDR2 sequences are MGHDK and SYGVNS. The CDR3 runs 16 residues. The CDR3 nucleotides are TGTGCCAGCAGTGACGCCCCCGCGGGGGCCTACAATGAGCAGTTCTTC. Residues: CASSDAPAGAYNEQFF.

The chain couples TRBV9 to TRBJ1-1; a possible D gene is TRBD1 (5 bases). V was shortened by 3 bases and J by 0 bases, with 12 bases between the two germline ends. This CDR3 is 15 amino acids long. The germline V gene has CDR1 SGDLS and CDR2 YYNGEE. CDR3 region: CASSAEEGLNTEAFF. The CDR3 bases are TGTGCCAGCAGCGCAGAGGAGGGGCTGAACACTGAAGCTTTCTTT.

The chain recombines TRBV10-3 with TRBJ1-5; 8 bases match TRBD1. The V gene end was trimmed by 0 bases and the J gene end by 12 bases; junction bases not matched to a gene: 10. CDR1 is ENHRY and CDR2 is SYGVKD in the germline V gene. The CDR3 length is 15 residues. The CDR3 loop is CAISESLDRVAYQHF. DNA for the CDR3: TGTGCCATCAGTGAGTCGCTGGACAGGGTGGCGTACCAGCATTTT.

J is TRBJ2-7 and V is TRBV5-6; 11 bases map to TRBD1. V trimming: 0 bases; J trimming: 0 bases; junction bases outside the gene matches: 5. The germline gives CDR1 SGHDT, CDR2 YYEEEE. The CDR3 runs 17 residues. This CDR3 is CASSLAGTGGDSYEQYF. CDR3 sequence (DNA): TGTGCCAGCAGCTTGGCCGGGACAGGGGGTGACTCCTACGAGCAGTACTTC. Based on the CDR3 plus reference TRBV5-6 and TRBJ2-7, the full variable domain is DAGVTQSPTHLIKTRGQQVTLRCSPKSGHDTVSWYQQALGQGPQFIFQYYEEEERQRGNFPDRFSGHQFPNYSSELNVNALLLGDSALYLCASSLAGTGGDSYEQYFGPGTRLTVT.

The chain joins TRBV28 to TRBJ1-4, with 7 bases aligning to TRBD1. The CDR3 runs 16 residues. J lost 7 bases, V lost 5 bases, and 13 bases had no gene match. The germline gives CDR1 MDHEN, CDR2 SYDVKM. CDR3 residues: CASSPLGVQGGEKLFF. CDR3 coding DNA: TGTGCCAGCAGTCCCCTGGGAGTGCAGGGGGGTGAAAAACTGTTTTTT.

This rearrangement joins TRBV9 to TRBJ1-5, with a weak D call TRBD1 (5 bases). The germline V gene has CDR1 SGDLS and CDR2 YYNGEE. CDR3 length: 15 residues. V was trimmed by 3 bases and J by 0 bases, leaving 10 bases between them. CDR3 DNA: TGTGCCAGCAGCGCGCAGGGTTATAGCAATCAGCCCCAGCATTTT. It codes for CASSAQGYSNQPQHF.

The CDR3 DNA sequence: TGTGCCAGCTCATCGAAGGGACAGGGGGCTATAAACACTGAAGCTTTCTTT. Translation: CASSSKGQGAINTEAFF. This chain connects TRBV18 to TRBJ1-1; 12 bases are shared with TRBD1. This CDR3 is built from 17 residues. Germline V lookup: CDR1 KGHSH, CDR2 LQKENI. V lost 5 bases and J lost 2; bases outside the gene matches: 9.

The chain joins TRBV6-1 to TRBJ1-2; 12 positions agree with TRBD1. The CDR3 length is 16 residues. After removal of 1 base from V and 8 bases from J, the junction contained 8 bases not matched to a gene. Germline loops: CDR1 MNHNS, CDR2 SASEGT. CDR3 nucleotide sequence: TGTGCCAGCAGTGAAGGGTCGGGACAGGGGGCTCTCGGCTACACCTTC. Its protein is CASSEGSGQGALGYTF.